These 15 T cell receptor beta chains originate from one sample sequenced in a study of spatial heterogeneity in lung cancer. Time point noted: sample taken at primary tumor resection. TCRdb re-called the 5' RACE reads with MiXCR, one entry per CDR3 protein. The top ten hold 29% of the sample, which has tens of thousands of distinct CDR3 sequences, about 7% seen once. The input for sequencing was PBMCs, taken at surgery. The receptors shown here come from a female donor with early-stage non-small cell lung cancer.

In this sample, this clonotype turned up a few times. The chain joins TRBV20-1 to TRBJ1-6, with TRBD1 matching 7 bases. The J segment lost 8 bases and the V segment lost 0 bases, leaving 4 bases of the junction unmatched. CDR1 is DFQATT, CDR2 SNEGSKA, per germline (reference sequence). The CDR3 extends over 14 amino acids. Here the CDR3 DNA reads TGCAGTGCTAGAGATCGGAGGGGGCATTCACCCCTCCACTTT. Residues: CSARDRRGHSPLHF.

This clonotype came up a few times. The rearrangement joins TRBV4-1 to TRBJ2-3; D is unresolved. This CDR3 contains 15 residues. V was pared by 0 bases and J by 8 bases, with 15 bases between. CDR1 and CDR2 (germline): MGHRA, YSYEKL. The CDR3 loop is CASSQDRPTGGTQYF. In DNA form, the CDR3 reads TGCGCCAGCAGCCAAGATCGGCCTACCGGCGGTACGCAGTATTTT.

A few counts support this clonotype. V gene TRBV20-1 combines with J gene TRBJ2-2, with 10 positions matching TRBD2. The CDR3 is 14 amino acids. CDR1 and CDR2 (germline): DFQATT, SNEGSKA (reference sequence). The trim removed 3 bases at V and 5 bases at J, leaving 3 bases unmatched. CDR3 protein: CSARSSGGTGELFF. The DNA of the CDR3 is TGCAGTGCTAGGTCTAGCGGGGGAACCGGGGAGCTGTTTTTT.

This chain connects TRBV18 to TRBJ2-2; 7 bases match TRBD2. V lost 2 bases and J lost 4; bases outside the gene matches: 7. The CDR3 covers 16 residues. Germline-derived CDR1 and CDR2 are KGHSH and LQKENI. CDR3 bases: TGTGCCAGCTCACCAGGAAGTGGCGGGAGCACCGGGGAGCTGTTTTTT. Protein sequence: CASSPGSGGSTGELFF.

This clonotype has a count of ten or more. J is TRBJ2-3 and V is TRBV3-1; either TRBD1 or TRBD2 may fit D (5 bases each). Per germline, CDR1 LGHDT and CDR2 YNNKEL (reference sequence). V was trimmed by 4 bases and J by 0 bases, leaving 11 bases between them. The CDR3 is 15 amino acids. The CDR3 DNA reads TGTGCCAGCAGCCCGACATGGGGGAGCACAGATACGCAGTATTTT. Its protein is CASSPTWGSTDTQYF.

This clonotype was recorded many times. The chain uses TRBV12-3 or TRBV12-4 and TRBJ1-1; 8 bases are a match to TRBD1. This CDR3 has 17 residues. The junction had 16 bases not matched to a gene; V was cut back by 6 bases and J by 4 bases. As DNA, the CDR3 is TGTGCCAGCAGACCGGACAGGGCTCAGGGGGTACCCACTGAAGCTTTCTTT. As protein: CASRPDRAQGVPTEAFF.

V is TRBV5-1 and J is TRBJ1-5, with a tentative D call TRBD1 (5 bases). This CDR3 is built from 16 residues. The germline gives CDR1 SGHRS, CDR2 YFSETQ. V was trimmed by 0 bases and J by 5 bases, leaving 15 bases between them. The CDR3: CASSLGFGAGDQPQHF. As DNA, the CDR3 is TGCGCCAGCAGCTTGGGGTTCGGGGCGGGCGATCAGCCCCAGCATTTT.

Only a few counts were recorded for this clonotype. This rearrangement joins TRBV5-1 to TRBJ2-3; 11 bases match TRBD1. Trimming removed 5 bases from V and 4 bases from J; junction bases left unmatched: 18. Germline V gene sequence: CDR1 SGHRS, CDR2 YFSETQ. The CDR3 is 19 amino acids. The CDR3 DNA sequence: TGCGCCAGCAGTATAAGCCCGTATCACCGGGACAGGGGGTCAGATACGCAGTATTTT. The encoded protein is CASSISPYHRDRGSDTQYF.

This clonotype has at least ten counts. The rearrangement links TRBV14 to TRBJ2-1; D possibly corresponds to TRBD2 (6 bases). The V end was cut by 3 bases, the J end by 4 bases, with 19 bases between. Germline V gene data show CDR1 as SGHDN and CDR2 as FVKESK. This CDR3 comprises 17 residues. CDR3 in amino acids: CASSQGGLGDPYNEQFF. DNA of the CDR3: TGTGCCAGCAGCCAGGGAGGTTTAGGGGACCCATACAATGAGCAGTTCTTC.

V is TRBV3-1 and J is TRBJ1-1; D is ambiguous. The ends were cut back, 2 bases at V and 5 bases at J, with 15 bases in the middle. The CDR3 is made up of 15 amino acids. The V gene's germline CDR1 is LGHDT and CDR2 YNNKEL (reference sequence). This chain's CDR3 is CASSQHYGEGTEAFF. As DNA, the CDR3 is TGTGCCAGCAGCCAACATTATGGCGAGGGAACTGAAGCTTTCTTT. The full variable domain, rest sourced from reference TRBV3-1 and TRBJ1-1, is DTAVSQTPKYLVTQMGNDKSIKCEQNLGHDTMYWYKQDSKKFLKIMFSYNNKELIINETVPNRFSPKSPDKAHLNLHINSLELGDSAVYFCASSQHYGEGTEAFFGQGTRLTVV.

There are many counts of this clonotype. CDR3 protein: CATGLAVYEQYF. In DNA, the CDR3 is TGTGCTACCGGACTAGCGGTGTACGAGCAGTACTTC. The chain joins TRBV10-3 to TRBJ2-7; 10 nucleotides line up with TRBD2. Germline-derived CDR1 and CDR2 are ENHRY and SYGVKD. The CDR3 spans 12 residues.

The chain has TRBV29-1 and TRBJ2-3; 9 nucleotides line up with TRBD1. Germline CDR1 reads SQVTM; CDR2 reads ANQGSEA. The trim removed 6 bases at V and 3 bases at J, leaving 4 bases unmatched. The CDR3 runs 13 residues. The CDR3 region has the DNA TGCAGCGTATTCGGACAGGGGACAGATACGCAGTATTTT. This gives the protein CSVFGQGTDTQYF.

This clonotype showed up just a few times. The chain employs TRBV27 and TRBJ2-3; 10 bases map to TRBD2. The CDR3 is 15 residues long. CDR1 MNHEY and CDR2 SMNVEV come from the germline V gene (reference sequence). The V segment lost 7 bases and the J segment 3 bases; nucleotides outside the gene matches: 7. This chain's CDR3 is CASNLAGEVTDTQYF. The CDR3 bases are TGTGCCAGCAATCTAGCGGGAGAAGTGACAGATACGCAGTATTTT.

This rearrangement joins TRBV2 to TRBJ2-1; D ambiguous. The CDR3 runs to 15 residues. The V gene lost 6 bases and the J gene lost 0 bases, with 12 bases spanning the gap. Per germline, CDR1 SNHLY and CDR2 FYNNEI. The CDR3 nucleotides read TGTGCCAGCAGCGCCCGGCCTCCCTCCTACAATGAGCAGTTCTTC. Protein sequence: CASSARPPSYNEQFF.

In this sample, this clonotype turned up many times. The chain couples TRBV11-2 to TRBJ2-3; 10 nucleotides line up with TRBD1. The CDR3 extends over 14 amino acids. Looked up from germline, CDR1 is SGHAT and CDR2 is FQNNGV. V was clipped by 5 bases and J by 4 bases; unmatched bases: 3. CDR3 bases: TGTGCCAGCAGCGCGGACAGGGGGGCAGATACGCAGTATTTT. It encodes CASSADRGADTQYF.